Shown below are 18 T cell receptor beta chains from a single sample sequenced in a study of early stage breast cancer tumors (dated by TCRdb to the late 2010s). Library construction relied on the immunoSEQ multiplex PCR assay. TCRdb limited this immuneACCESS table to in-frame rearrangements with V and J called. A share of clones is missing; checked studies link under half to unresolved V genes, and the rest is unexplained. Across this sample there are around 28,000 clones, with about 80% seen only once. The ten largest clones represent roughly an eighth of the sample. Material for sequencing was blood. These receptors were collected from a person aged 60 to 70 with breast cancer.

The chain has TRBV10-1 and TRBJ1-2; D is undetermined. CDR3 length equals 12 residues. V lost 6 bases and J 11 bases, leaving 16 bases between the germline ends. Germline assignment: CDR1 WNHNN and CDR2 SYGVQD (reference sequence). DNA for the CDR3: TGCGCCAGCAGCTCCGGAGAGGGAACTTACACCTTC. It translates to CASSSGEGTYTF.

CDR3: CASSPLRRLAAYNEQFF. In nucleotides, the CDR3 is TGCGCCAGCAGCCCCTTACGGCGGCTAGCGGCCTACAATGAGCAGTTCTTC. The chain couples TRBV4-3 to TRBJ2-1, with 7 bases that match TRBD2. V was pared by 4 bases and J by 2 bases, with 11 bases of the junction left unmatched. CDR3 size: 17 residues. Germline lookup yields CDR1 LGHNA and CDR2 YSLEER.

V and J are TRBV5-4 and TRBJ2-7, with 7 nucleotides matching TRBD2. The germline gives CDR1 SGHNT, CDR2 YYREEE (reference sequence). The trim removed 0 bases at V and 3 bases at J, leaving 6 bases unmatched. This CDR3 is built from 15 residues. The CDR3 loop is CASSLGAGEFYEQYF. The CDR3 DNA is TGTGCCAGCAGCTTGGGGGCGGGAGAATTCTACGAGCAGTACTTC.

This chain joins TRBV2 and TRBJ2-5, with 12 bases that match TRBD2. V lost 5 bases and J lost 5; bases outside the gene matches: 3. Germline loops: CDR1 SNHLY, CDR2 FYNNEI. The CDR3 totals 14 residues. The CDR3 reads CASSSGLAGETQYF. DNA for the CDR3: TGTGCCAGCAGTTCCGGACTAGCGGGGGAGACCCAGTACTTC.

The rearrangement uses TRBV15 and TRBJ2-7; 16 nucleotides align to TRBD2. V was clipped by 1 base and J by 3 bases; unmatched bases: 9. Germline V CDR1 and CDR2: LNHNV, YYDKDF (reference sequence). The CDR3 is 19 amino acids. As DNA, the CDR3 is TGTGCCACCAGCAGAGCACCGGGACTAGCGGGAGGGGCCCTCTACGAGCAGTACTTC. Its protein is CATSRAPGLAGGALYEQYF.

V is TRBV6-5 and J is TRBJ1-1; 9 bases line up with TRBD1. This CDR3 has 15 residues. V shed 4 bases, J shed 5 bases, and the junction held 8 bases outside the gene matches. Germline CDR1 is MNHEY and CDR2 is SVGAGI. The CDR3 region has the DNA TGTGCCAGCAGTTTAACCGGGACAGGGTTAACTGAAGCTTTCTTT. As protein: CASSLTGTGLTEAFF.

V usage is TRBV4-3 and J usage is TRBJ2-2, with TRBD2 identical over 12 bases. CDR3 length: 18 residues. V gave up 0 bases and J gave up 4 bases; unmatched junction bases: 6. CDR1 and CDR2 (germline): LGHNA, YSLEER. CDR3 amino acids: CASSQDRTSGKATGELFF. The CDR3, as DNA: TGCGCCAGCAGCCAAGATAGGACTAGCGGGAAGGCCACCGGGGAGCTGTTTTTT.

This chain joins TRBV28 and TRBJ1-1, with D uncertain. The CDR3 runs 15 residues. Germline V gene sequence: CDR1 MDHEN, CDR2 SYDVKM. Trimming shortened V by 6 bases and J by 0 bases, and 14 bases separated the two germline ends. CDR3 DNA: TGTGCCAGCAGGGTGCTGACTATATTGAACACTGAAGCTTTCTTT. Translated, it gives CASRVLTILNTEAFF.

The chain links TRBV7-2 to TRBJ1-5; D unclear. Germline CDR1 is SGHTA and CDR2 is FQGNSA. The CDR3 is made up of 15 amino acids. V shed 2 bases and J shed 6 bases, with 14 bases lying between them. The CDR3 is CASSLSPTPGQPQHF. CDR3 sequence (DNA): TGTGCCAGCAGCTTAAGTCCCACCCCAGGTCAGCCCCAGCATTTT.

V gene TRBV5-1 combines with J gene TRBJ2-1; 12 nucleotides align to TRBD2. CDR3 length: 15 residues. Germline-derived CDR1 and CDR2 are SGHRS and YFSETQ. Trimming took 4 bases from V and 5 from J; bases not matched to a gene: 4. DNA of the CDR3: TGCGCCAGCAGCGCGGGACTAGCGGGTCACAATGAGCAGTTCTTC. It translates to CASSAGLAGHNEQFF.

The chain couples TRBV14 to TRBJ1-1; the D is unclear. The CDR3 extends over 13 amino acids. V lost 1 base, J lost 6 bases, and 9 bases lay in between. From germline, CDR1 is SGHDN and CDR2 FVKESK. The CDR3 DNA follows: TGTGCCAGCAGCCAAGCGCGGCTAGCTGAAGCTTTCTTT. It yields the protein CASSQARLAEAFF.

V and J are TRBV7-3 and TRBJ2-1; 7 bases line up with TRBD2. The V gene end was trimmed by 6 bases and the J gene end by 7 bases; junction bases not matched to a gene: 9. CDR3 length equals 14 residues. In germline, CDR1 is SGHTA, CDR2 FQGTGA. The chain's CDR3 is CASSPGLGFNEQFF. The CDR3 DNA reads TGTGCCAGCAGTCCAGGACTAGGTTTTAATGAGCAGTTCTTC.

This clone was recorded a few times. This chain links TRBV6-5 with TRBJ1-2; D unclear. CDR3 length: 11 residues. Germline V gene sequence: CDR1 MNHEY, CDR2 SVGAGI. Trimming left V 6 bases short and J 8 bases short, with 10 bases between. The CDR3 reads CASSTLGGYTF. CDR3 sequence (DNA): TGTGCCAGCAGCACCCTGGGCGGCTACACCTTC.

This chain links TRBV30 with TRBJ2-7, with 9 bases that match TRBD1. The V and J ends lost 2 bases and 5 bases, in that order; junction bases with no gene match: 10. The CDR3 has 15 residues. Germline V gene lookup returns CDR1 GTSNPN and CDR2 SVGIG (reference sequence). The CDR3 loop is CAWSLGWTGVNEQYF. Written as DNA, the CDR3 is TGTGCCTGGAGTCTAGGCTGGACAGGGGTCAACGAGCAGTACTTC.

By sample share, this clone is medium-sized (0.01 to 0.1%). CDR3 amino acids: CATSRDRETQYF. CDR3 bases: TGTGCCACCAGCAGAGATCGGGAGACCCAGTACTTC. The chain couples TRBV15 to TRBJ2-5; D unclear. The V and J ends lost 0 bases and 5 bases respectively, with 4 bases between them. This CDR3 is built from 12 residues. CDR1 is LNHNV, CDR2 YYDKDF, per germline (reference sequence).

The rearrangement uses TRBV7-2 and TRBJ1-2, with 7 bases lining up with TRBD1. Trimming cost V 5 bases and J 8 bases; bases outside gene matches: 14. The CDR3 consists of 15 residues. In germline, CDR1 is SGHTA, CDR2 FQGNSA. The DNA for the CDR3 is TGTGCCAGCAGCAACCGACAGGGCGGATCGGGGGGCTACACCTTC. Translating it yields CASSNRQGGSGGYTF.

The V call is TRBV9, the J call TRBJ2-5, with TRBD1 identical over 7 bases. J gave up 4 bases and V 4 bases, and 7 bases lay outside the gene matches. The germline V gene encodes CDR1 SGDLS and CDR2 YYNGEE. The CDR3 contains 14 residues. CDR3 sequence reads: CASSPGTVIETQYF. CDR3 bases: TGTGCCAGCAGCCCAGGGACAGTAATAGAGACCCAGTACTTC. The whole variable domain, filled in from reference TRBV9 and TRBJ2-5, reads DSGVTQTPKHLITATGQRVTLRCSPRSGDLSVYWYQQSLDQGLQFLIQYYNGEERAKGNILERFSAQQFPDLHSELNLSSLELGDSALYFCASSPGTVIETQYFGPGTRLLVL.

V and J are TRBV9 and TRBJ2-1; the D is unclear. V gave up 0 bases and J gave up 3 bases, with 13 bases separating them. Germline assignment: CDR1 SGDLS and CDR2 YYNGEE. This CDR3 comprises 16 residues. In nucleotides, the CDR3 is TGTGCCAGCAGCGTAGAGCCCAGCGCTCACTACAATGAGCAGTTCTTC. It translates to CASSVEPSAHYNEQFF.